The clone carrying this T cell receptor (beta chain) was picked up one time. Its antigen is undetermined. Some 29,000 T cell genomes (approximately 0.2 ug DNA) went into each sorted-subset replicate. This table comes from immunoSEQ multiplex PCR, and its TCRdb copy is limited to in-frame clones, with some not included. The sample lists a few million clones, 85% to 95% seen once, with approximately 0.4% in the top ten. The source of the sample is a study of shared clonotypes between healthy human individuals. Study background: Donors, aged 18 to 49, were two women and a few men. Study outcomes and limitations: Estimated richness values were generally larger in naive subsets than in memory subsets. Only a few donors were included, so the genetic and exposure-history diversity represented was limited.

This CDR3 is 15 amino acids long. V was shortened by 1 base and J by 6 bases, with 14 bases between the two germline ends. Germline V lookup: CDR1 MNHEY, CDR2 SMNVEV (reference sequence). The V and J genes are TRBV27 and TRBJ2-3; the D is unclear. This TCR was recovered from a young man in good health. Some clones in this sample may be carry-over from other donors' samples. The source material was naive CD4+ T cells from PBMCs. This sample's subset: CD45RA+ positively selected. CDR3 region: CASSLWAGLIDTQYF. CDR3 coding DNA: TGTGCCAGCAGTTTATGGGCAGGTCTAATCGATACGCAGTATTTT.